The clone carrying this TCR beta chain was observed a single time. Its antigen is as yet unknown. These data come from a study of cytomegalovirus exposure and HLA in healthy donors. Study-wide background: Early on, a data release was issued that held about 85 million unique TCRs from HLA-typed donors. Study-level findings and limits: Associated with HLA alleles at 0.05 false discovery rate in a later analysis were fewer than 20,000 TCR beta sequences. Reportedly, diagnosis of cytomegalovirus status by the classifier showed high specificity and sensitivity. In a later analysis, V- and J-gene trimming of beta chains associated with a DCLRE1C missense variant, replicated independently.

Primers: 60 Vbeta forward and 13 Jbeta reverse. Clones were read by immunoSEQ multiplex PCR, and TCRdb kept only the in-frame ones, dropping some. The sample includes 170,000 or so clones, 70% to 90% of them seen just once. The CDR3 length is 15 residues. Germline CDR1 reads LNHDA; CDR2 reads SQIVND (reference sequence). V lost 9 bases to trimming and J lost 2 bases, with 17 bases between them. The sequence came from a girl between 5 and 17 years old in good health and CMV-seropositive. The V gene is TRBV19, the J gene TRBJ1-5; D is unresolved. Sequenced sample: PBMCs. CDR3 bases: TGTGCCAGCCAAGCCGGGGATTTGGGCAATCAGCCCCAGCATTTT. Translation gives CASQAGDLGNQPQHF.